This T cell receptor (beta chain) derives from a study of T-cell reconstitution after alpha-beta-depleted transplantation in children. The length of the CDR3 is 16 residues. CDR1 is SGHTA, CDR2 FQGNSA, per germline. Trimming pared 2 bases from V and 0 bases from J, leaving 11 bases between. Unique molecular identifiers featured in how the TCRbeta library was prepared. TCRdb re-derived calls from the PCR reads in MiXCR, one entry per CDR3 protein. This sample has around 490,000 distinct CDR3 sequences, with about an eighth found just once. In its sample, this clonotype was seen many times. V usage is TRBV7-2 and J usage is TRBJ1-5; possible D gene TRBD1, 6 bases. The sequences come from PBMCs, mostly from graft donor cells, collected 180 days after TCRalphabeta/CD19-depleted stem cell transplant. This receptor was taken from a female patient between 2 and 15 years old who had a stem cell transplant for aplastic anemia, so the T cells may come from the graft donor. DNA for the CDR3: TGTGCCAGCAGCTTAATGGGGGCTTATAGCAATCAGCCCCAGCATTTT. Its translation is CASSLMGAYSNQPQHF.